The 31 T cell receptor beta chains below were found in one sample sequenced in a study of blood T cell repertoires in COVID-19. Only in-frame clones appear in the TCRdb table, and some are missing; sequencing was by immunoSEQ multiplex PCR. The data contain about 420,000 clones, about 87% of them singletons. Sequenced: peripheral blood. These receptors were obtained from a man aged 18 to 29 with COVID-19, enrolled during active disease.

The J gene is TRBJ2-7, the V gene TRBV4-2, with 9 bases matching TRBD2. The J segment lost 5 bases and the V segment lost 0 bases, leaving 8 bases of the junction unmatched. The V gene's germline CDR1 is LGHNA and CDR2 YNFKEQ. CDR3 size: 16 residues. The CDR3 here is CASSQEIAGVLDEQYF. For the CDR3, the DNA is TGTGCCAGCAGCCAAGAAATAGCGGGAGTCCTAGACGAGCAGTACTTC.

The chain links TRBV5-1 to TRBJ2-2, with 8 positions matching TRBD1. The ends lost 4 bases at V and 0 bases at J; junction bases unmatched: 2. The germline V gene has CDR1 SGHRS and CDR2 YFSETQ. The CDR3 is 15 residues long. CDR3 sequence (DNA): TGCGCCAGCAGCGGGGGACAGGCGAACACCGGGGAGCTGTTTTTT. Its translation is CASSGGQANTGELFF.

A remark on this clone: This same CDR3 is encoded by further DNA sequences in the sample. The chain employs TRBV12-3 or TRBV12-4 and TRBJ1-2, with 10 bases that match TRBD1. The CDR3 covers 13 residues. The trim removed 6 bases at V and 8 bases at J, leaving 6 bases unmatched. CDR3 amino acids: CASSLGQGGGYTF. The CDR3 region has the DNA TGTGCCAGCAGCCTAGGACAGGGGGGCGGCTACACCTTC.

The sample holds one count of this clone. V usage is TRBV2 and J usage is TRBJ2-1; maybe TRBD1 (6 bases). This CDR3 is 14 amino acids long. Germline V gene lookup returns CDR1 SNHLY and CDR2 FYNNEI. Trimming pared 8 bases from V and 6 bases from J, leaving 17 bases between. The CDR3 bases are TGTGCCAGCCAAAAGGGGGAGAATCGCAATGAGCAGTTCTTC. Amino acids: CASQKGENRNEQFF.

This clone was observed a single time. The gene calls are TRBV6-5 and TRBJ1-2; TRBD1 matches at 10 bases. Germline-derived CDR1 and CDR2 are MNHEY and SVGAGI. The CDR3 totals 15 residues. Trimming cost V 6 bases and J 3 bases; bases outside gene matches: 7. The DNA of the CDR3 is TGTGCCAGCAGCCTCGGGACAGGGGAGGACTATGGCTACACCTTC. This gives the protein CASSLGTGEDYGYTF.

The J gene is TRBJ2-2, the V gene TRBV6-1; TRBD2 aligns across 12 bases. This CDR3 contains 19 residues. Germline V gene sequence: CDR1 MNHNS, CDR2 SASEGT. V shed 0 bases and J 0 bases; nucleotides not matched to a gene: 5. CDR3 sequence (DNA): TGTGCCAGCAGTGAAGCTCCGGGACTAGCGGGCGCGAACACCGGGGAGCTGTTTTTT. It encodes CASSEAPGLAGANTGELFF.

In DNA form, the CDR3 reads TGTGCCAGCAGTTACAGGGACAGAGATAATGAAAAACTGTTTTTT. It specifies CASSYRDRDNEKLFF. V is TRBV6-5 and J is TRBJ1-4; 7 bases match TRBD1. This CDR3 is built from 15 residues. The J segment lost 4 bases and the V segment lost 2 bases, leaving 4 bases of the junction unmatched. Per the germline V gene, CDR1 is MNHEY and CDR2 is SVGAGI.

J is TRBJ2-4 and V is TRBV27, with D tentatively TRBD2 (6 bases). Germline CDR1 reads MNHEY; CDR2 reads SMNVEV (reference sequence). The V gene lost 0 bases and the J gene lost 0 bases, with 9 bases spanning the gap. The CDR3 totals 16 residues. For the CDR3, the DNA is TGTGCCAGCAGTTTATCTGGCGGGGTAGCCAAAAACATTCAGTACTTC. Protein: CASSLSGGVAKNIQYF.

This clone has just one count. The rearrangement links TRBV7-9 to TRBJ1-1, with 7 bases that match TRBD1. The germline CDR1 and CDR2 sequences are SEHNR and FQNEAQ (reference sequence). V gave up 2 bases and J gave up 9 bases; unmatched junction bases: 24. There are 19 residues in the CDR3. Here the CDR3 DNA reads TGTGCCAGCAGCTTATCTTTAGGGTGGAGGGACAGCTCCTCATCCAAAGCTTTCTTT. As protein: CASSLSLGWRDSSSSKAFF.

This clone was picked up one time. The chain links TRBV30 to TRBJ2-2; TRBD1 matches 7 bases. V shed 2 bases, J shed 6 bases, and the junction held 12 bases outside the gene matches. Germline assignment: CDR1 GTSNPN and CDR2 SVGIG (reference sequence). The CDR3 is 16 amino acids. In nucleotides, the CDR3 is TGTGCCTGGAGTATTTTAGGGGGCTCCAATCCCGGGGAGCTGTTTTTT. This sequence encodes CAWSILGGSNPGELFF.

The CDR3 nucleotides are TGTGCCAGCGGAAATGACAGGGTAGATGGCTACACCTTC. This gives the protein CASGNDRVDGYTF. This chain joins TRBV6-6 and TRBJ1-2, with TRBD1 identical over 7 bases. This CDR3 has 13 amino acids. Germline assignment: CDR1 MNHNY and CDR2 SVGAGI (reference sequence). After removal of 8 bases from V and 6 bases from J, the junction contained 9 bases not matched to a gene.

The chain combines TRBV30 with TRBJ1-4; D might be TRBD1 (5 bases). The CDR3 runs to 14 residues. V was clipped by 0 bases and J by 7 bases, with 12 bases between them. Germline V lookup: CDR1 GTSNPN, CDR2 SVGIG (reference sequence). The DNA for the CDR3 is TGTGCCTGGAGTGTGGGACTGCCCTTTGAAAAACTGTTTTTT. This encodes CAWSVGLPFEKLFF.

The chain joins TRBV4-1 to TRBJ2-5, with 9 bases fitting TRBD2. The germline V gene has CDR1 MGHRA and CDR2 YSYEKL. The CDR3 loop spans 17 amino acids. The trim removed 1 base at V and 2 bases at J, leaving 8 bases unmatched. CDR3 nucleotide sequence: TGCGCCAGCAGCCAAGTACCTAGCGGGGAGCTTCAAGAGACCCAGTACTTC. Translation: CASSQVPSGELQETQYF.

The chain employs TRBV5-4 and TRBJ2-7, with no clear D. The CDR3 contains 13 residues. With 0 bases removed from V and 3 bases from J, the gap between germline ends came to 7 bases. Germline CDR1 and CDR2: SGHNT and YYREEE (reference sequence). CDR3 nucleotide sequence: TGTGCCAGCAGCTTGGGAGTGAGCTACGAGCAGTACTTC. It encodes CASSLGVSYEQYF.

The J gene is TRBJ1-5, the V gene TRBV6-6; D is uncertain. Trimming cost V 5 bases and J 5 bases, with 10 bases left between them. This CDR3 is built from 13 residues. Germline V gene sequence: CDR1 MNHNY, CDR2 SVGAGI (reference sequence). The CDR3, as DNA: TGTGCCAGCAGTCCCGGGATCTATCAGCCCCAGCATTTT. It specifies CASSPGIYQPQHF.

This rearrangement joins TRBV9 to TRBJ1-1; a possible D gene is TRBD1 (6 bases). The V and J ends lost 4 bases and 3 bases respectively, with 19 bases between them. This CDR3 region has 16 residues. Germline-derived CDR1 and CDR2 are SGDLS and YYNGEE. The chain's CDR3 is CASSSRTDMTDTEAFF. CDR3 coding DNA: TGTGCCAGCAGCTCCAGGACAGACATGACGGACACTGAAGCTTTCTTT.

This chain connects TRBV7-7 to TRBJ2-3; the match to TRBD1 covers 7 bases. The CDR3 length is 13 residues. Looked up from germline, CDR1 is SSHAT and CDR2 is FNYEAQ (reference sequence). V dropped 5 bases and J dropped 4; count of bases not matched to a gene: 3. CDR3 bases: TGTGCCAGCAGCGAAGACAGGGCAGATACGCAGTATTTT. This sequence encodes CASSEDRADTQYF.

The CDR3 nucleotides are TGCAGTGCTAGAGTTCAGGGTGAGCAGTTCTTC. Its protein is CSARVQGEQFF. V and J are TRBV20-1 and TRBJ2-1, with D tentatively TRBD1 (5 bases). The germline V gene has CDR1 DFQATT and CDR2 SNEGSKA (reference sequence). CDR3 size: 11 residues. Trimming cost V 1 base and J 9 bases, with 7 bases left between them.

The chain uses TRBV5-1 and TRBJ2-7; possibly TRBD1 for D (6 bases). The CDR3 runs to 13 residues. Germline-derived CDR1 and CDR2 are SGHRS and YFSETQ. With 4 bases removed from V and 5 bases from J, the gap between germline ends came to 13 bases. The CDR3 DNA is TGCGCCAGCAGCCCAGGACAGACCAACGAGCAGTACTTC. It specifies CASSPGQTNEQYF.

The gene calls are TRBV27 and TRBJ2-7; TRBD2 matches 7 bases. CDR3 length: 13 residues. Germline V CDR1 and CDR2: MNHEY, SMNVEV (reference sequence). V was pared by 2 bases and J by 8 bases, with 6 bases of the junction left unmatched. The DNA for the CDR3 is TGTGCCAGCAGTTTACTAGCGGACGGCCAGCAGTACTTC. Translated: CASSLLADGQQYF.

The V call is TRBV18, the J call TRBJ2-2; D is possibly TRBD2 (7 bases). Germline loops: CDR1 KGHSH, CDR2 LQKENI. This CDR3 is 17 amino acids long. V lost 4 bases, J lost 5 bases, and 20 bases lay in between. The chain's CDR3 is CASSLSAGAYKTGELFF. The CDR3 DNA follows: TGTGCCAGCTCACTTTCGGCGGGGGCGTATAAGACCGGGGAGCTGTTTTTT.

This clone is a singleton in its sample. The chain combines TRBV6-1 with TRBJ2-3; 12 positions match TRBD2. The germline V gene encodes CDR1 MNHNS and CDR2 SASEGT. There are 21 residues in the CDR3. V lost 2 bases, J lost 0 bases, and 15 bases stayed unmatched. The CDR3, as DNA: TGTGCCAGCAGTGAATTTTTGACTAGCGGGGGCCTGGGAATTAGCACAGATACGCAGTATTTT. As protein: CASSEFLTSGGLGISTDTQYF.

The chain combines TRBV30 with TRBJ2-7; 8 nucleotides agree with TRBD1. CDR3 length: 13 amino acids. The V and J ends lost 5 bases and 6 bases, in that order; junction bases with no gene match: 9. Germline V gene sequence: CDR1 GTSNPN, CDR2 SVGIG (reference sequence). The CDR3, as DNA: TGTGCCTGGGGCGACAGGGGAGCGGGCGAGCAGTACTTC. Protein sequence: CAWGDRGAGEQYF.

This chain connects TRBV19 to TRBJ2-6; 10 nucleotides agree with TRBD1. V shed 7 bases and J 1 base; nucleotides not matched to a gene: 7. Germline CDR1 LNHDA, CDR2 SQIVND (reference sequence). The CDR3 consists of 17 residues. The CDR3 reads CASTDRGSASGANVLTF. DNA of the CDR3: TGTGCCAGTACGGACAGGGGGTCTGCATCTGGGGCCAACGTCCTGACTTTC.

The chain employs TRBV3-1 (or the pseudogene TRBV3-2) and TRBJ2-7; 10 nucleotides match TRBD2. Germline assignment: CDR1 LGHDT and CDR2 YNNKEL (reference sequence). The V gene end was trimmed by 4 bases and the J gene end by 2 bases; junction bases not matched to a gene: 8. This CDR3 has 16 amino acids. Written as DNA, the CDR3 is TGTGCCAGCAGCCCCAATACCGGACTAGCGGCCTACGAGCAGTACTTC. Protein sequence: CASSPNTGLAAYEQYF.

The chain combines TRBV2 with TRBJ2-1, with 9 bases lining up with TRBD2. Germline V gene sequence: CDR1 SNHLY, CDR2 FYNNEI. This CDR3 is built from 14 residues. The J segment lost 5 bases and the V segment lost 7 bases, leaving 6 bases of the junction unmatched. Here the CDR3 reads CASNLAGGDNEQFF. In DNA form, the CDR3 reads TGTGCCAGCAACCTCGCGGGAGGGGACAATGAGCAGTTCTTC. The entire variable domain, with the rest obtained from reference TRBV2 and TRBJ2-1, is as follows: EPEVTQTPSHQVTQMGQEVILRCVPISNHLYFYWYRQILGQKVEFLVSFYNNEISEKSEIFDDQFSVERPDGSNFTLKIRSTKLEDSAMYFCASNLAGGDNEQFFGPGTRLTVL.

The rearrangement joins TRBV19 to TRBJ2-1; 10 bases map to TRBD2. In germline, CDR1 is LNHDA, CDR2 SQIVND (reference sequence). V lost 10 bases to trimming and J lost 0 bases; unmatched junction nucleotides: 15. The CDR3 is made up of 18 amino acids. The CDR3 loop is CATSSGTSVPSSYNEQFF. In nucleotides, the CDR3 is TGTGCCACCTCTTCGGGGACTAGCGTACCGAGCTCCTACAATGAGCAGTTCTTC.

Regarding this clone: At the DNA level, this CDR3 is encoded by other sequences in the same sample as well. CDR3 residues: CASSPPGLQETQYF. In DNA, the CDR3 is TGTGCCAGCAGCCCTCCGGGACTCCAAGAGACCCAGTACTTC. The chain uses TRBV13 and TRBJ2-5; tentatively, D is TRBD2 (6 bases). Trimming took off 5 bases at V and 1 base at J, with 11 bases between the two ends. The CDR3 is made up of 14 amino acids. Per the germline V gene, CDR1 is PRHDT and CDR2 is FYEKMQ (reference sequence).

V usage is TRBV6-5 and J usage is TRBJ1-2, with 9 positions matching TRBD1. This CDR3 has 15 amino acids. The germline CDR1 and CDR2 sequences are MNHEY and SVGAGI. V lost 6 bases and J lost 2; bases outside the gene matches: 7. CDR3 DNA: TGTGCCAGCAGCAAGGACAGGGGAAGGAACTATGGCTACACCTTC. Translating gives CASSKDRGRNYGYTF.

The V gene is TRBV15, the J gene TRBJ2-3; D possibly corresponds to TRBD1 (5 bases). Germline V CDR1 and CDR2: LNHNV, YYDKDF (reference sequence). The CDR3 is 14 amino acids. Trimming removed 7 bases at V and 0 bases at J, with 11 bases between. CDR3 in DNA: TGTGCCACCACGGACACAGAAAGCACAGATACGCAGTATTTT. Amino acids: CATTDTESTDTQYF. Variable domain in full (rest from reference TRBV15 and TRBJ2-3): DAMVIQNPRYQVTQFGKPVTLSCSQTLNHNVMYWYQQKSSQAPKLLFHYYDKDFNNEADTPDNFQSRRPNTSFCFLDIRSPGLGDTAMYLCATTDTESTDTQYFGPGTRLTVL.

The chain employs TRBV11-2 and TRBJ1-4; weak D call: TRBD1 (6 bases). Looked up from germline, CDR1 is SGHAT and CDR2 is FQNNGV. V dropped 5 bases and J dropped 0 bases, with 10 bases sitting between them. This CDR3 region has 15 residues. The CDR3 sequence is CASSPRQATNEKLFF. DNA of the CDR3: TGTGCCAGCAGCCCACGACAGGCAACTAATGAAAAACTGTTTTTT. Together with reference TRBV11-2 and TRBJ1-4, the CDR3 gives the full variable domain: EAGVAQSPRYKIIEKRQSVAFWCNPISGHATLYWYQQILGQGPKLLIQFQNNGVVDDSQLPKDRFSAERLKGVDSTLKIQPAKLEDSAVYLCASSPRQATNEKLFFGSGTQLSVL.